This T cell receptor (beta chain) was identified during a study of T cell repertoires in cytomegalovirus infection. TCRdb re-derived calls from the reads in MiXCR, one entry per CDR3 protein. Among about 890,000 distinct CDR3 sequences listed, under 40% were seen once. This clonotype came up once. Its antigen is not known. Per the germline V gene, CDR1 is KGHDR and CDR2 is SFDVKD. CDR3 size: 17 residues. V dropped 3 bases and J dropped 0; count of bases not matched to a gene: 5. This sequence originates from a human donor in good health (CMV status not recorded). Some clones in this sample may be carry-over from other donors' samples. Sequenced material: cultured CD8+ T cells from PBMCs, taken from culture after CMV antigen stimulation. The chain carries TRBV24-1 and TRBJ1-1; 11 nucleotides agree with TRBD1. Here the CDR3 DNA reads TGTGCCACCAGTGATAGGACAGGGGGCACCGTGAACACTGAAGCTTTCTTT. Its translation: CATSDRTGGTVNTEAFF.